Each of the 27 T cell receptor beta chains below was sequenced from the same sample in a study of blood T cell repertoires in COVID-19. The method was immunoSEQ multiplex PCR; TCRdb's version includes in-frame clones alone and lacks a portion of them. The sample has 110,000 to 150,000 clones, roughly 86% seen once. Specimen: peripheral blood. These receptors originate from a human donor in a cohort sampled during active COVID-19.

CDR3: CASSEGQGNSPLHF. The CDR3 DNA is TGTGCCAGCAGCGAGGGACAGGGAAATTCACCCCTCCACTTT. This chain connects TRBV5-6 to TRBJ1-6, with 9 bases identical to TRBD1. This CDR3 has 14 residues. Trimming cost V 4 bases and J 7 bases; bases outside gene matches: 3. In germline, CDR1 is SGHDT, CDR2 YYEEEE.

The rearrangement links TRBV4-1 to TRBJ1-2; 10 bases fit TRBD1. V lost 4 bases to trimming and J lost 7 bases; unmatched junction nucleotides: 12. The CDR3 covers 16 residues. The V gene's germline CDR1 is MGHRA and CDR2 YSYEKL. In nucleotides, the CDR3 is TGCGCCAGCAGCCCATTTGAATGGGACAGGGGCGGTGGCTACACCTTC. This encodes CASSPFEWDRGGGYTF.

The chain carries TRBV5-1 and TRBJ2-3, with D perhaps matching TRBD1 (6 bases). The CDR3 has 18 residues. Germline lookup yields CDR1 SGHRS and CDR2 YFSETQ. V shed 7 bases and J shed 3 bases, with 27 bases lying between them. CDR3 in amino acids: CASALGASRGTVTDTQYF. Here the CDR3 DNA reads TGCGCCAGCGCCTTGGGGGCGAGCAGGGGAACGGTAACAGATACGCAGTATTTT.

The chain employs TRBV10-2 and TRBJ1-1; the D gene is possibly TRBD1 (6 bases). CDR1 is WSHSY and CDR2 is SAAADI in the germline V gene. Trimming pared 5 bases from V and 2 bases from J, leaving 12 bases between. The CDR3 totals 14 residues. CDR3 sequence (DNA): TGCGCCAGCAGTTCGCACAGGGACAACACTGAAGCTTTCTTT. Protein sequence: CASSSHRDNTEAFF.

This clone occurred a few times. The rearrangement links TRBV2 to TRBJ2-5; 7 nucleotides align to TRBD2. CDR3 length: 14 residues. Germline-derived CDR1 and CDR2 are SNHLY and FYNNEI. The ends lost 5 bases at V and 5 bases at J; junction bases unmatched: 8. The CDR3 DNA is TGTGCCAGCAGTAGTGGTTGGACTAGTGAGACCCAGTACTTC. Protein product: CASSSGWTSETQYF.

The V call is TRBV5-1, the J call TRBJ2-1; possibly TRBD2 for D (6 bases). The germline V gene has CDR1 SGHRS and CDR2 YFSETQ. The CDR3 is made up of 13 amino acids. Trimming took off 3 bases at V and 6 bases at J, with 10 bases between the two ends. The CDR3 nucleotides are TGCGCCAGCAGCTCTCTGACTAGCAATGAGCAGTTCTTC. Translated, it gives CASSSLTSNEQFF.

V and J are TRBV27 and TRBJ2-5; 7 positions match TRBD1. This CDR3 spans 15 amino acids. CDR1 and CDR2 (germline): MNHEY, SMNVEV (reference sequence). Unmatched junction bases numbered 7, after V lost 5 bases and J lost 1 base. This chain's CDR3 is CASSVSKGAQETQYF. The CDR3 coding sequence is TGTGCCAGCAGTGTTTCAAAGGGGGCCCAAGAGACCCAGTACTTC.

V and J are TRBV10-1 and TRBJ2-7; D is unresolved. V was cut by 0 bases and J by 3 bases, with 9 bases left in between. The CDR3 sequence is 14 residues long. Germline values: CDR1 WNHNN, CDR2 SYGVQD (reference sequence). For the CDR3, the DNA is TGCGCCAGCAGTGAGTCGATCCCGGGCTACGAGCAGTACTTC. Amino acid sequence: CASSESIPGYEQYF.

The J gene is TRBJ1-1, the V gene TRBV5-1; 9 nucleotides agree with TRBD1. CDR3 length: 15 residues. The V segment lost 4 bases and the J segment 4 bases; nucleotides outside the gene matches: 8. Germline V lookup: CDR1 SGHRS, CDR2 YFSETQ. CDR3 loop: CASSQEGTGPTEAFF. The CDR3 DNA reads as TGCGCCAGCAGCCAGGAGGGGACAGGGCCCACTGAAGCTTTCTTT.

The chain carries TRBV5-4 and TRBJ2-1; D is perhaps TRBD2 (5 bases). The V and J ends lost 2 bases and 10 bases respectively, with 13 bases between them. Germline CDR1 is SGHNT and CDR2 is YYREEE (reference sequence). The CDR3 totals 13 residues. CDR3 sequence reads: CASSFSREGEQFF. The DNA for the CDR3 is TGTGCCAGCAGCTTCTCCCGGGAAGGAGAGCAGTTCTTC.

The chain couples TRBV30 to TRBJ1-1, with 8 bases fitting TRBD1. V trimming: 5 bases; J trimming: 11 bases; junction bases outside the gene matches: 10. This CDR3 is built from 12 residues. Germline CDR1 is GTSNPN and CDR2 is SVGIG (reference sequence). In DNA, the CDR3 is TGTGCCTGGGACAGGGGAGCAAGAGCGGCTTTCTTT. As protein: CAWDRGARAAFF.

This clone was seen a handful of times. The gene calls are TRBV27 and TRBJ2-7; TRBD1 might be the D (5 bases). CDR1 is MNHEY, CDR2 SMNVEV, per germline (reference sequence). The CDR3 extends over 13 amino acids. Deletions cut 2 bases from V and 5 bases from J, with 10 bases between. The CDR3 sequence: CASSLPGPDEQYF. CDR3 nucleotide sequence: TGTGCCAGCAGTTTACCAGGGCCGGACGAGCAGTACTTC.

V usage is TRBV28 and J usage is TRBJ1-6; D unresolved. CDR1 and CDR2 (germline): MDHEN, SYDVKM. The CDR3 loop spans 16 amino acids. Trimming left V 7 bases short and J 5 bases short, with 18 bases between. As DNA, the CDR3 is TGTGCCAGCATGTCATACGGGAACGGGCATAATTCACCCCTCCACTTT. Translating it yields CASMSYGNGHNSPLHF.

Remarks on this clone: Other DNA sequences in this sample translate to the same CDR3. The chain combines TRBV4-1 with TRBJ2-7, with D unclear. The V and J ends lost 3 bases and 3 bases respectively, with 6 bases between them. Germline CDR1 MGHRA, CDR2 YSYEKL. This CDR3 has 12 residues. The CDR3 spells CASSQNSYEQYF. The CDR3 nucleotides are TGCGCCAGCAGCCAGAACAGCTACGAGCAGTACTTC.

The chain joins TRBV4-1 to TRBJ2-6, with 12 positions matching TRBD1. V was pared by 3 bases and J by 1 base, with 4 bases of the junction left unmatched. Germline V gives CDR1 MGHRA, CDR2 YSYEKL. This CDR3 is built from 18 residues. The CDR3: CASSQTGQGASGANVLTF. In DNA, the CDR3 is TGCGCCAGCAGCCAGACGGGACAGGGGGCATCTGGGGCCAACGTCCTGACTTTC.

This clone occurred many times. The chain couples TRBV5-4 to TRBJ2-2; 14 bases line up with TRBD2. J lost 2 bases, V lost 4 bases, and 4 bases had no gene match. Germline lookup yields CDR1 SGHNT and CDR2 YYREEE (reference sequence). The CDR3 has 17 residues. The DNA of the CDR3 is TGTGCCAGCAGCATGGGACTAGCGGGGGCCAACACCGGGGAGCTGTTTTTT. Translating gives CASSMGLAGANTGELFF.

The gene calls are TRBV19 and TRBJ2-7, with 10 bases fitting TRBD2. Per germline, CDR1 LNHDA and CDR2 SQIVND (reference sequence). The CDR3 spans 14 residues. With 6 bases clipped from V and 1 base from J, the junction kept 3 bases outside the gene matches. CDR3 sequence reads: CASREAGGSYEQYF. The CDR3 DNA is TGTGCCAGTAGGGAAGCGGGGGGGTCCTACGAGCAGTACTTC.

V usage is TRBV15 and J usage is TRBJ2-6, with 7 bases that match TRBD1. This CDR3 spans 17 amino acids. Looked up from germline, CDR1 is LNHNV and CDR2 is YYDKDF (reference sequence). The V gene end was trimmed by 4 bases and the J gene end by 0 bases; junction bases not matched to a gene: 6. CDR3 sequence: CATSKRDRASGANVLTF. Here the CDR3 DNA reads TGTGCCACCAGCAAACGAGACAGGGCCTCTGGGGCCAACGTCCTGACTTTC. Combining the CDR3 with reference TRBV15 and TRBJ2-6 gives the whole variable domain DAMVIQNPRYQVTQFGKPVTLSCSQTLNHNVMYWYQQKSSQAPKLLFHYYDKDFNNEADTPDNFQSRRPNTSFCFLDIRSPGLGDTAMYLCATSKRDRASGANVLTFGAGSRLTVL.

This rearrangement joins TRBV2 to TRBJ1-5; D uncertain. Between the trimmed V and J ends, which lost 2 bases and 6 bases, there was a span of 11 bases. Germline-derived CDR1 and CDR2 are SNHLY and FYNNEI. CDR3 size: 14 residues. The CDR3 DNA follows: TGTGCCAGCAGTGAAAAGCAGTCGGGTCAGCCCCAGCATTTT. Amino acid sequence: CASSEKQSGQPQHF.

The rearrangement uses TRBV18 and TRBJ2-1; 8 bases map to TRBD2. Germline loops: CDR1 KGHSH, CDR2 LQKENI. The CDR3 totals 12 residues. Losses at the gene ends were 3 bases for V and 8 bases for J; bases not matched to a gene: 0. The CDR3 sequence: CASSPTSDEQFF. The CDR3 DNA is TGTGCCAGCTCACCGACTAGCGATGAGCAGTTCTTC.

The chain recombines TRBV4-1 with TRBJ2-4; 7 nucleotides line up with TRBD1. V lost 3 bases to trimming and J lost 9 bases; unmatched junction nucleotides: 8. The CDR3 is made up of 14 amino acids. Germline V CDR1 and CDR2: MGHRA, YSYEKL. The CDR3 protein is CASSQPDRDPIQYF. The DNA for the CDR3 is TGCGCCAGCAGCCAGCCAGACAGGGATCCCATTCAGTACTTC.

V gene TRBV14 combines with J gene TRBJ1-1; 8 bases map to TRBD1. The germline gives CDR1 SGHDN, CDR2 FVKESK. CDR3 length: 15 residues. The trim removed 2 bases at V and 3 bases at J, leaving 5 bases unmatched. The DNA for the CDR3 is TGTGCCAGCAGCCAACAGACAGGGGCGTACACTGAAGCTTTCTTT. Protein: CASSQQTGAYTEAFF.

The gene calls are TRBV28 and TRBJ2-1; 13 bases match TRBD2. CDR1 is MDHEN, CDR2 SYDVKM, per germline. The CDR3 has 12 residues. Trimming removed 5 bases from V and 14 bases from J; junction bases left unmatched: 3. DNA for the CDR3: TGTGCCAGCAGTACTAGCGGGGGGGTTAAGTTCTTC. It translates to CASSTSGGVKFF.

The V and J genes are TRBV5-1 and TRBJ1-6; D possibly corresponds to TRBD1 (6 bases). Germline V gene sequence: CDR1 SGHRS, CDR2 YFSETQ. CDR3 length: 16 amino acids. The ends were cut back, 0 bases at V and 7 bases at J, with 14 bases in the middle. CDR3 in DNA: TGCGCCAGCAGCTTGGTTTCTGGGGGCTCAAATTCACCCCTCCACTTT. It yields the protein CASSLVSGGSNSPLHF.

V and J are TRBV6-1 and TRBJ2-1; D possibly corresponds to TRBD2 (5 bases). This CDR3 comprises 13 residues. CDR1 and CDR2 (germline): MNHNS, SASEGT. V was pared by 0 bases and J by 9 bases, with 9 bases between. CDR3 bases: TGTGCCAGCAGTGAAGCGGGTCGGGGTGAGCAGTTCTTC. Translating it yields CASSEAGRGEQFF.

The sample holds one count of this clone. The CDR3 is CASSQPGQGGNEQFF. CDR3 DNA: TGCGCCAGCAGCCAACCGGGACAGGGGGGAAATGAGCAGTTCTTC. The chain has TRBV4-1 and TRBJ2-1; 11 bases map to TRBD1. This CDR3 comprises 15 residues. The germline CDR1 and CDR2 sequences are MGHRA and YSYEKL. V dropped 2 bases and J dropped 7; count of bases not matched to a gene: 4.

This chain links TRBV24-1 with TRBJ2-2, with D perhaps matching TRBD2 (6 bases). This CDR3 has 16 residues. Germline-derived CDR1 and CDR2 are KGHDR and SFDVKD. V lost 7 bases, J lost 0 bases, and 14 bases lay in between. The CDR3 protein is CATSPPGSSNTGELFF. CDR3 in DNA: TGTGCCACCAGCCCGCCCGGGAGTTCGAACACCGGGGAGCTGTTTTTT.